These 28 T cell receptor beta chains share one sample of origin, sequenced in a study of blood T cell repertoires in COVID-19. TCRdb's copy holds only in-frame clones and misses some; the assay was immunoSEQ multiplex PCR. The data hold over 200,000 clones, with roughly 76% observed a single time. Sequencing used peripheral blood. Source of these receptors: a human donor in a cohort sampled during active COVID-19.

The J gene is TRBJ2-2, the V gene TRBV21-1; TRBD1 is the table's D call, not checked against the DNA. TRBV21-1 is a pseudogene. This CDR3 spans 13 amino acids. The CDR3 sequence: CASSMQCTGELFF. The DNA of the CDR3 is TGTGCCAGCAGCATGCAGTGCACCGGGGAGCTGTTTTTT.

The genes are TRBV24-1 and TRBJ1-2; 8 nucleotides agree with TRBD1. The CDR3 runs to 14 residues. Germline V lookup: CDR1 KGHDR, CDR2 SFDVKD. V lost 4 bases and J lost 7; bases outside the gene matches: 7. As DNA, the CDR3 is TGTGCCACCAGTGAATACGGACAGGGCTCTGGCTACACCTTC. Amino acids: CATSEYGQGSGYTF.

This clone has just one count. The rearrangement links TRBV27 to TRBJ2-7; D perhaps matches TRBD2 (6 bases). V gave up 1 base and J gave up 2 bases, with 15 bases separating them. The CDR3 consists of 16 residues. Per the germline V gene, CDR1 is MNHEY and CDR2 is SMNVEV (reference sequence). As DNA, the CDR3 is TGTGCCAGCAGTTTATTGGTCGGTAGCGGACCCTACGAGCAGTACTTC. Its protein is CASSLLVGSGPYEQYF.

To note about this clone: The sample carries other DNA sequences with the same CDR3. This sequence joins TRBV19 and TRBJ1-1; tentatively, D is TRBD1 (5 bases). Looked up from germline, CDR1 is LNHDA and CDR2 is SQIVND (reference sequence). The V and J ends lost 3 bases and 2 bases respectively, with 7 bases between them. This CDR3 is 13 amino acids long. CDR3 bases: TGTGCCAGTAGTATGGGGCTTAACACTGAAGCTTTCTTT. It yields the protein CASSMGLNTEAFF. Based on the CDR3 plus reference TRBV19 and TRBJ1-1, the full variable domain is DGGITQSPKYLFRKEGQNVTLSCEQNLNHDAMYWYRQDPGQGLRLIYYSQIVNDFQKGDIAEGYSVSREKKESFPLTVTSAQKNPTAFYLCASSMGLNTEAFFGQGTRLTVV.

As to this clone: The same CDR3 also results from other DNA sequences found in this sample. The CDR3 spells CASSFGQGPYEQYF. The DNA of the CDR3 is TGTGCCAGCAGCTTCGGACAGGGCCCCTACGAGCAGTACTTC. The chain links TRBV7-9 to TRBJ2-7; 8 nucleotides agree with TRBD1. Losses at the gene ends were 3 bases for V and 2 bases for J; bases not matched to a gene: 3. The CDR3 extends over 14 amino acids. Germline V gives CDR1 SEHNR, CDR2 FQNEAQ (reference sequence).

This chain joins TRBV28 and TRBJ2-7; the match to TRBD2 covers 8 bases. CDR3 length: 15 amino acids. Germline loops: CDR1 MDHEN, CDR2 SYDVKM. V gave up 4 bases and J gave up 2 bases; unmatched junction bases: 7. CDR3 nucleotide sequence: TGTGCCAGCAGTTGGCCGAGCGGGAGTGCCTACGAGCAGTACTTC. This encodes CASSWPSGSAYEQYF.

The J gene is TRBJ2-2, the V gene TRBV27; 12 bases are a match to TRBD2. The CDR3 loop spans 18 amino acids. Trimming at V came to 2 bases and at J to 1 base, leaving 5 bases not matched to a gene. Germline CDR1 reads MNHEY; CDR2 reads SMNVEV (reference sequence). Here the CDR3 DNA reads TGTGCCAGCAGTTTAAGACTAGCGGGAGTTAAGAACACCGGGGAGCTGTTTTTT. This gives the protein CASSLRLAGVKNTGELFF.

V usage is TRBV6-2 or TRBV6-3 and J usage is TRBJ2-7; perhaps TRBD1 as D (5 bases). CDR1 is MNHEY, CDR2 SVGEGT, per germline. This CDR3 region has 13 residues. V lost 6 bases to trimming and J lost 1 base, with 10 bases between them. The chain's CDR3 is CASSFKGSYEQYF. DNA of the CDR3: TGTGCCAGCAGCTTTAAGGGGTCCTACGAGCAGTACTTC.

CDR3 loop: CASSQDTGIHSGNTIYF. The CDR3 DNA reads TGTGCCAGCAGCCAAGATACGGGGATTCACTCTGGAAACACCATATATTTT. The chain combines TRBV3-1 (or the pseudogene TRBV3-2) with TRBJ1-3; D call uncertain. V was pared by 0 bases and J by 0 bases, with 12 bases between. Germline CDR1 LGHDT, CDR2 YNNKEL (reference sequence). This CDR3 has 17 amino acids.

CDR3 in amino acids: CASGQRVYEQYF. For the CDR3, the DNA is TGTGCCTCGGGACAGAGAGTCTACGAGCAGTACTTC. The gene calls are TRBV10-3 and TRBJ2-7, with 7 positions matching TRBD1. J gave up 3 bases and V 11 bases, and 7 bases lay outside the gene matches. This CDR3 has 12 residues. In germline, CDR1 is ENHRY, CDR2 SYGVKD.

V gene TRBV5-1 combines with J gene TRBJ2-7, with 10 bases lining up with TRBD2. Per the germline V gene, CDR1 is SGHRS and CDR2 is YFSETQ. CDR3 length: 19 amino acids. V trimming: 0 bases; J trimming: 1 base; junction bases outside the gene matches: 13. The CDR3 is CASSLVPAGGLVQSYEQYF. CDR3 bases: TGCGCCAGCAGCTTGGTACCAGCGGGAGGGCTGGTTCAGTCCTACGAGCAGTACTTC.

The V gene is TRBV4-3, the J gene TRBJ2-1, with 8 bases fitting TRBD2. Germline CDR1 is LGHNA and CDR2 is YSLEER. V gave up 1 base and J gave up 6 bases; unmatched junction bases: 8. The CDR3 totals 16 residues. The CDR3 nucleotides read TGCGCCAGCAGCCAAGGGTCGCGACTAGCGACCAATGAGCAGTTCTTC. It translates to CASSQGSRLATNEQFF.

V and J are TRBV28 and TRBJ1-2; D is unclear. Trimming took off 11 bases at V and 8 bases at J, with 12 bases between the two ends. The length of the CDR3 is 10 residues. Germline loops: CDR1 MDHEN, CDR2 SYDVKM. The chain's CDR3 is CAATHEGYTF. For the CDR3, the DNA is TGTGCCGCTACCCACGAGGGCTACACCTTC.

V gene TRBV24-1 combines with J gene TRBJ2-1, with 13 bases identical to TRBD2. The CDR3 totals 19 residues. Germline loops: CDR1 KGHDR, CDR2 SFDVKD. Trimming removed 3 bases from V and 6 bases from J; junction bases left unmatched: 13. For the CDR3, the DNA is TGTGCCACCAGTGATCCGTCACTAGCGGGAGGGCCCATAGTCAATGAGCAGTTCTTC. Translated: CATSDPSLAGGPIVNEQFF.

The chain joins TRBV30 to TRBJ2-3; possible D gene TRBD2, 5 bases. CDR1 GTSNPN and CDR2 SVGIG come from the germline V gene (reference sequence). The CDR3 is made up of 13 amino acids. Trimming took off 2 bases at V and 0 bases at J, with 6 bases between the two ends. The CDR3 DNA follows: TGTGCCTGGAGTTCGGGGAGCACAGATACGCAGTATTTT. As protein: CAWSSGSTDTQYF.

V usage is TRBV19 and J usage is TRBJ1-1; 9 nucleotides line up with TRBD1. The length of the CDR3 is 12 residues. Germline CDR1 LNHDA, CDR2 SQIVND (reference sequence). After removal of 8 bases from V and 5 bases from J, the junction contained 3 bases not matched to a gene. CDR3 nucleotides: TGTGCCAGTGGACAGGGGCGGACTGAAGCTTTCTTT. Translation: CASGQGRTEAFF. Full variable domain (remainder filled in from reference TRBV19 and TRBJ1-1): DGGITQSPKYLFRKEGQNVTLSCEQNLNHDAMYWYRQDPGQGLRLIYYSQIVNDFQKGDIAEGYSVSREKKESFPLTVTSAQKNPTAFYLCASGQGRTEAFFGQGTRLTVV.

Only one count was recorded for this clone. The chain has TRBV3-1 (or the pseudogene TRBV3-2) and TRBJ2-1, with D perhaps matching TRBD2 (5 bases). This CDR3 contains 15 residues. Germline V gives CDR1 LGHDT, CDR2 YNNKEL (reference sequence). The V end lost 1 base, the J end lost 10 bases, and 17 bases lay between the germline ends. The CDR3 sequence is CASSQGKYGVNEQFF. CDR3 DNA: TGTGCCAGCAGCCAAGGTAAGTACGGGGTCAACGAGCAGTTCTTC.

The V call is TRBV4-3, the J call TRBJ1-3; tentatively, D is TRBD1 (6 bases). V dropped 0 bases and J dropped 4 bases, with 16 bases sitting between them. CDR1 and CDR2 from the germline V gene are LGHNA and YSLEER. This CDR3 has 17 amino acids. DNA of the CDR3: TGCGCCAGCAGCCAAGATATGGGCAGGGGCCGGGGAAACACCATATATTTT. Protein: CASSQDMGRGRGNTIYF.

The rearrangement uses TRBV4-3 and TRBJ1-5, with 10 bases aligning to TRBD1. The CDR3 loop spans 14 amino acids. Germline lookup yields CDR1 LGHNA and CDR2 YSLEER. With V trimmed by 4 bases and J by 9 bases, 6 bases remained unmatched. Written as DNA, the CDR3 is TGCGCCAGCAGCCCGGGGACAGGGGTAGGGCCCCAGCATTTT. It specifies CASSPGTGVGPQHF.

This chain connects TRBV29-1 to TRBJ2-7, with D perhaps matching TRBD2 (6 bases). Germline V gene lookup returns CDR1 SQVTM and CDR2 ANQGSEA. V lost 4 bases to trimming and J lost 3 bases, with 7 bases between them. CDR3 length: 11 amino acids. The CDR3 loop reads CSVGRGYEQYF. The CDR3 bases are TGCAGCGTTGGGCGGGGCTACGAGCAGTACTTC.

V and J are TRBV5-1 and TRBJ1-1; TRBD1 agrees at 7 bases. Trimming removed 4 bases from V and 1 base from J; junction bases left unmatched: 16. Germline V gene data show CDR1 as SGHRS and CDR2 as YFSETQ. There are 18 residues in the CDR3. The CDR3 region has the DNA TGCGCCAGCAGCCCCGGCACAGGGGCATGGGGTGCGAACACTGAAGCTTTCTTT. Residues: CASSPGTGAWGANTEAFF.

The V and J genes are TRBV5-1 and TRBJ1-2; 9 positions match TRBD1. Germline CDR1 SGHRS, CDR2 YFSETQ. V was clipped by 4 bases and J by 4 bases; unmatched bases: 2. This CDR3 is 13 amino acids long. The CDR3 DNA sequence: TGCGCCAGCAGCCCGGACAGGGGCTATGGCTACACCTTC. Its protein product is CASSPDRGYGYTF.

This chain links TRBV28 with TRBJ2-7; TRBD1 aligns across 12 bases. The ends lost 7 bases at V and 8 bases at J; junction bases unmatched: 6. The CDR3 spans 13 residues. Germline V gene data show CDR1 as MDHEN and CDR2 as SYDVKM. The DNA for the CDR3 is TGTGCCAGCAACCGGGACAGGGGGCGACAGCAGTACTTC. Translation: CASNRDRGRQQYF.

The sample holds one count of this clone. The V gene is TRBV6-5, the J gene TRBJ2-7; D is ambiguous. The CDR3 contains 11 residues. V lost 6 bases and J 2 bases, leaving 5 bases between the germline ends. Per germline, CDR1 MNHEY and CDR2 SVGAGI. CDR3 sequence (DNA): TGTGCCAGCAGGGCACCCTACGAGCAGTACTTC. Translation gives CASRAPYEQYF.

This clone was seen ten or more times. V usage is TRBV28 and J usage is TRBJ1-5; perhaps TRBD1 as D (6 bases). The CDR3 spans 15 residues. CDR1 is MDHEN and CDR2 is SYDVKM in the germline V gene. V was pared by 0 bases and J by 4 bases, with 10 bases between. The CDR3 protein is CASSLWGAENQPQHF. CDR3 in DNA: TGTGCCAGCAGTTTATGGGGGGCCGAGAATCAGCCCCAGCATTTT.

J is TRBJ2-1 and V is TRBV6-2 or TRBV6-3; 13 bases fit TRBD2. Trimming took 2 bases from V and 9 from J; bases not matched to a gene: 10. The CDR3 runs to 17 residues. The germline V gene has CDR1 MNHEY and CDR2 SVGEGT. Written as DNA, the CDR3 is TGTGCCAGCAGTTACCATTTGACTAGCGGGAGGCAACTTGAGCAGTTCTTC. Its protein is CASSYHLTSGRQLEQFF.

V is TRBV11-2 and J is TRBJ2-3; D possibly corresponds to TRBD1 (5 bases). Germline CDR1 is SGHAT and CDR2 is FQNNGV. V lost 8 bases to trimming and J lost 3 bases, with 12 bases between them. This CDR3 is 13 amino acids long. The CDR3 sequence: CASERAGTDTQYF. The DNA for the CDR3 is TGTGCCAGCGAGCGAGCAGGGACAGATACGCAGTATTTT.

The chain carries TRBV19 and TRBJ2-1; 8 bases fit TRBD2. Germline CDR1 reads LNHDA; CDR2 reads SQIVND (reference sequence). V lost 7 bases, J lost 0 bases, and 5 bases stayed unmatched. The CDR3 extends over 15 amino acids. The CDR3 region is CASIASGSSYNEQFF. The CDR3 coding sequence is TGTGCCAGTATCGCAAGCGGGAGCTCCTACAATGAGCAGTTCTTC.